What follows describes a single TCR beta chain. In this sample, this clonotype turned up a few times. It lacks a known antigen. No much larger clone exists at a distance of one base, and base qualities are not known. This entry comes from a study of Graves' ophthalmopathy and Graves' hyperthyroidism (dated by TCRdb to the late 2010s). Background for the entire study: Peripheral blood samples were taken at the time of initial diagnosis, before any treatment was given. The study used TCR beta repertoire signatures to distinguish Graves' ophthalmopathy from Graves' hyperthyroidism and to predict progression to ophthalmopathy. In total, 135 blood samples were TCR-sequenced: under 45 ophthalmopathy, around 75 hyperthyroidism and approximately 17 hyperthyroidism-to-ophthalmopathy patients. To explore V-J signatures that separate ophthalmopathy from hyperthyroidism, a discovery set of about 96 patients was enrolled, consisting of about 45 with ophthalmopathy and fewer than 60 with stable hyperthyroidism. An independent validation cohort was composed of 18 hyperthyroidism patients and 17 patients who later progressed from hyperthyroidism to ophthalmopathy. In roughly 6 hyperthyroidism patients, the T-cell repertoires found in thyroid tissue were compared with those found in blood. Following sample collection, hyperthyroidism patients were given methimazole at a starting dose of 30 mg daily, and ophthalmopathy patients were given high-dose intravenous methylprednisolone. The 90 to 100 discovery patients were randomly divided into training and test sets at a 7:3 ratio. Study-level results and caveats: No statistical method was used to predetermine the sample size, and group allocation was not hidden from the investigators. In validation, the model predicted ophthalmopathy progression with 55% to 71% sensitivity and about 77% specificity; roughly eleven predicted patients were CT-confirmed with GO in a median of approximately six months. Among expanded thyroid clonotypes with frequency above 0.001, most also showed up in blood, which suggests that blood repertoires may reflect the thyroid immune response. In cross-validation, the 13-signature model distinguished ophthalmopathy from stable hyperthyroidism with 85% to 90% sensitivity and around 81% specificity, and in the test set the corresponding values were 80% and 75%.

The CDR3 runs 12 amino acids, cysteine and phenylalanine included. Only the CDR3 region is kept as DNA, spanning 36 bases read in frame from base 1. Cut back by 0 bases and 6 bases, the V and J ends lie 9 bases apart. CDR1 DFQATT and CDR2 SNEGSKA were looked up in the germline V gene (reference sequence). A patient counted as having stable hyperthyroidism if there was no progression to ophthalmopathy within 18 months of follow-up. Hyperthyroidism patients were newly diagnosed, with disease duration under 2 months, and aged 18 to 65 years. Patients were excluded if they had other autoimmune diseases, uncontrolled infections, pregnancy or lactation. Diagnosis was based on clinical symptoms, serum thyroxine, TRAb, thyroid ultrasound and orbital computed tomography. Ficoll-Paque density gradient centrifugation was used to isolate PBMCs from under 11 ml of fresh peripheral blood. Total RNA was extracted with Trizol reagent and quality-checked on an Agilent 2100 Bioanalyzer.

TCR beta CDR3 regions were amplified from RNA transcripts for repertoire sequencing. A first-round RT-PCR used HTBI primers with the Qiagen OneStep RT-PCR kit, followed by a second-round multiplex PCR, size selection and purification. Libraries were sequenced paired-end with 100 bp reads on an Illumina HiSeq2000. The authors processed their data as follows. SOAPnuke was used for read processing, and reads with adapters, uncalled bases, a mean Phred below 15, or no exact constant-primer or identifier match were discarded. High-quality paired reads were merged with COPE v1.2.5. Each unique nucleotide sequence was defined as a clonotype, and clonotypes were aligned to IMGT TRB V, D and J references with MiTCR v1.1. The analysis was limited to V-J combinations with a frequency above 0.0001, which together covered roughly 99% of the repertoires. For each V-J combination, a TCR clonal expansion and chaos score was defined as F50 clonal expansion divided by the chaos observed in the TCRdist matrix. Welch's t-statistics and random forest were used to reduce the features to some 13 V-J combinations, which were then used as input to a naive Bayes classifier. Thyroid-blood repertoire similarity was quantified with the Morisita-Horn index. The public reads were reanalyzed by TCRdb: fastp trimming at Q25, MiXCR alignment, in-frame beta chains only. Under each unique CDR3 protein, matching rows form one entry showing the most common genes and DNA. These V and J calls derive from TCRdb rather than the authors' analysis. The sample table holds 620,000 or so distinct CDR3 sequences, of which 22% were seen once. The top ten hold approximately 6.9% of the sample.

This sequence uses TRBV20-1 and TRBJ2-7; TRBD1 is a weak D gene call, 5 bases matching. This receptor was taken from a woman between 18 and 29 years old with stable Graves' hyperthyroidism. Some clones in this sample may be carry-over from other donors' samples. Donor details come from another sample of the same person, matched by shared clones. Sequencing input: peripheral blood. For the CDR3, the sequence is CSARDRVFEQYF. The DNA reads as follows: TGCAGTGCTAGAGACAGGGTTTTCGAGCAGTACTTC.